This is a list of T cell receptor beta chains from one sample in a study of cytomegalovirus exposure and HLA in healthy donors. TCRdb's table, derived via immunoSEQ multiplex PCR, lists solely in-frame clones and lacks some. This sample has 100,000 to 120,000 clones, with over 85% found just once. Sequencing was done on a sample of PBMCs. The receptor set was obtained from a woman aged 18-35 years in good health and CMV-seronegative. CDR3s include the opening cysteine and the closing phenylalanine or tryptophan. A D gene is named only where the DNA matches it firmly. The size entry is marked missing in some rows and otherwise reads once, few, many or a size class.

abundance	j_gene	d_gene	v_gene	CDR3nt	CDR3aa
NA	TRBJ2-3	TRBD2	TRBV4-3	TGCGCCAGCAGCCTCAGACTAGCGGGAGGGGACACAGATACGCAGTATTTT	CASSLRLAGGDTDTQYF
NA	TRBJ1-1	TRBD1	TRBV5-1	TGCGCCAGCAGCTCACAGGGGGCGCTTTCTGAAGCTTTCTTT	CASSSQGALSEAFF
NA	TRBJ2-7	NA	TRBV19	TGTGCCAGTAGTCCAGGGTACTACGAGCAGTACTTC	CASSPGYYEQYF
NA	TRBJ2-1	TRBD1	TRBV9	TGTGCCAGCAGCATCCGGGACAGGGCTCAAAATGAGCAGTTCTTC	CASSIRDRAQNEQFF
few	TRBJ2-6	TRBD1	TRBV15	TGTGCCACCAGCAGTCTCCGGGACAGTATTTCTGGGGCCAACGTCCTGACTTTC	CATSSLRDSISGANVLTF
NA	TRBJ2-5	TRBD2	TRBV4-2	TGTGCCAGCAGCCAAGACTCAGCGGGGGACCTACAAGAGACCCAGTACTTC	CASSQDSAGDLQETQYF
NA	TRBJ2-3	TRBD2	TRBV5-1	TGCGCCAGTTGGCGGGAGGTGGGAGATACGCAGTATTTT	CASWREVGDTQYF
NA	TRBJ1-6	NA	TRBV27	TGTGCCAGCAGTTTCCCTACGGGGAGTTCACCCCTCCACTTT	CASSFPTGSSPLHF
NA	TRBJ2-1	TRBD2	TRBV14	TGTGCCAGCAGCCAAGATCGATGGTTAGCGGGGGACTTCTACAATGAGCAGTTCTTC	CASSQDRWLAGDFYNEQFF
NA	TRBJ1-1	NA	TRBV27	TGTGCCAGCAGGGTTCGAGGAAGGAACACTGAAGCTTTCTTT	CASRVRGRNTEAFF
NA	TRBJ1-1	NA	TRBV28	TGTGCCAGCCTCATCGGGGGGGGCGGCACTGAAGCTTTCTTT	CASLIGGGGTEAFF
NA	TRBJ1-2	TRBD1	TRBV27	TGTGCCAGCAGTTACCCCAGGGGGGCTCTACTGTATGGCTACACCTTC	CASSYPRGALLYGYTF
NA	TRBJ1-4	TRBD1	TRBV6-5	TGTGCCAGCAGGCCCGTAGACAGGGTGGATGAAAAACTGTTTTTT	CASRPVDRVDEKLFF
NA	TRBJ1-4	TRBD1	TRBV28	TGTGCCAGCAGTCCCGGGACAGGGTTCGCAACTAATGAAAAACTGTTTTTT	CASSPGTGFATNEKLFF
NA	TRBJ1-1	NA	TRBV5-1	TGCGCCAGCAGCTTGGGGACAGCAAACACTGAAGCTTTCTTT	CASSLGTANTEAFF
few	TRBJ2-7	NA	TRBV19	TGTGCCAGTAGTCCCACAGCCTTCTACGAGCAGTACTTC	CASSPTAFYEQYF
NA	TRBJ2-1	NA	TRBV5-1	TGCGCCAGCAGTCGGGGACTTGACAATGAGCAGTTCTTC	CASSRGLDNEQFF
once	TRBJ1-5	NA	TRBV7-8	TGTGCCAGCACCCAGCGGAGTGTGGGTCAGCCCCAGCATTTT	CASTQRSVGQPQHF
NA	TRBJ2-7	NA	TRBV9	TGTGCCAGCAGCTCGCCGGGACTGCCCTACGAGCAGTACTTC	CASSSPGLPYEQYF
NA	TRBJ2-5	TRBD2	TRBV25-1	TGTGCCAGCAGTGATTCCCGCGGACTAGCCCACCAAGAGACCCAGTACTTC	CASSDSRGLAHQETQYF
NA	TRBJ1-1	TRBD1	TRBV7-9	TGTGCCAGCAGGACGATGTTGGGACAGGGCACGACTGAAGCTTTCTTT	CASRTMLGQGTTEAFF
NA	TRBJ1-1	NA	TRBV28	TGTGCCAGCAGTTCCTCCCAGTTTAGCGAAGCTTTCTTT	CASSSSQFSEAFF
once	TRBJ1-6	NA	TRBV7-9	TGTGCCAGCAGCCCGGTTTCGGCGGATTCACCCCTCCACTTT	CASSPVSADSPLHF
NA	TRBJ1-1	NA	TRBV27	TGTGCCAGCAGTTTAAGGGGGATGACTGAAGCTTTCTTT	CASSLRGMTEAFF
NA	TRBJ1-1	NA	TRBV7-3	TGTGCCAGCAGCTCCGGGTCGGCCATGGAAGCTTTCTTT	CASSSGSAMEAFF
NA	TRBJ1-1	NA	TRBV28	TGTGCCAGCAGCCGTGGAGGCGCCGGGATGAACACTGAAGCTTTCTTT	CASSRGGAGMNTEAFF
NA	TRBJ1-3	TRBD1	TRBV7-2	TGTGCCAGCAGCCGGTCGGCAGGGGGCACTGGAAACACCATATATTTT	CASSRSAGGTGNTIYF
few	TRBJ2-3	TRBD2	TRBV6-4	TGTGCCAGCAGTGACTCGAGGGAGGGGACGAGCACAGATACGCAGTATTTT	CASSDSREGTSTDTQYF
once	TRBJ2-2	TRBD1	TRBV28	TGTGCCAGCAGTTTATCGGGACAGGGAACGGGGGAGCTGTTTTTT	CASSLSGQGTGELFF